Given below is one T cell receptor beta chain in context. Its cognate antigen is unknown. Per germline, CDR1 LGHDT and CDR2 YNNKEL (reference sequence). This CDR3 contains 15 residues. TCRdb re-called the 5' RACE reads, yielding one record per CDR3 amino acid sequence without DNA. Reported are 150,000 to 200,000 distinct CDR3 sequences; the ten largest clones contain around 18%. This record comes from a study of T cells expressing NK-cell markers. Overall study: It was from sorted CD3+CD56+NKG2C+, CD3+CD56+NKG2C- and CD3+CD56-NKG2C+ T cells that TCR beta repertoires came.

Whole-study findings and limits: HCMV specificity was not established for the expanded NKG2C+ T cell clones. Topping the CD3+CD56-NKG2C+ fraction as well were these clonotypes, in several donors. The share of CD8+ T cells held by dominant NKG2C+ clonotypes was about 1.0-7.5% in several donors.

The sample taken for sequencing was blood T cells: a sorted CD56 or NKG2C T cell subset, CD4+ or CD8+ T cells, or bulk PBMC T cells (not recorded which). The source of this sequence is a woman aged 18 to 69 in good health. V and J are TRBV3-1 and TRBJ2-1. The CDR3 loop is CASSRDRGLYNEQFF.